Each of the 18 T cell receptor beta chains below was sequenced from the same sample in a study of T cell changes during pregnancy in multiple sclerosis. Clones were read by immunoSEQ multiplex PCR, and TCRdb kept only the in-frame ones, dropping some. The data show about 59,000 clones, 90% to 95% seen once. This specimen was peripheral blood, taken before pregnancy. These TCRs come from a female donor with multiple sclerosis, enrolled in a pregnancy study.

V is TRBV7-2 and J is TRBJ1-2, with 8 positions matching TRBD1. This CDR3 is 14 amino acids long. The V and J ends lost 5 bases and 7 bases, in that order; junction bases with no gene match: 9. In germline, CDR1 is SGHTA, CDR2 FQGNSA. DNA for the CDR3: TGTGCCAGCAGCCAATGGCAGGGGGCCAGTGGCTACACCTTC. As protein: CASSQWQGASGYTF.

This clone appeared once. The chain employs TRBV7-3 and TRBJ1-1; no firm D call. The germline V gene encodes CDR1 SGHTA and CDR2 FQGTGA. Trimming shortened V by 1 base and J by 6 bases, and 9 bases separated the two germline ends. The CDR3 has 13 amino acids. CDR3 nucleotide sequence: TGTGCCAGCAGCTTAAACCCGAGGGCTGAAGCTTTCTTT. Protein sequence: CASSLNPRAEAFF. The complete variable domain, with remaining parts taken from reference TRBV7-3 and TRBJ1-1, reads GAGVSQTPSNKVTEKGKYVELRCDPISGHTALYWYRQSLGQGPEFLIYFQGTGAADDSGLPNDRFFAVRPEGSVSTLKIQRTERGDSAVYLCASSLNPRAEAFFGQGTRLTVV.

The chain carries TRBV30 and TRBJ2-5, with TRBD2 matching over 10 bases. The J call may be wrong; the DNA end is better matched by TRBJ2-7. The germline V gene has CDR1 GTSNPN and CDR2 SVGIG (reference sequence). The CDR3 extends over 13 amino acids. Written as DNA, the CDR3 is TGTGCCTGGAGTGTCGGACTAGCGGACGAGCAGTACTTC. Translated, it gives CAWSVGLADEQYF.

The gene calls are TRBV7-2 and TRBJ1-3; the match to TRBD1 covers 7 bases. Germline assignment: CDR1 SGHTA and CDR2 FQGNSA. Germline trimming cut 5 bases from V and 0 bases from J; bases unmatched to any gene: 4. The CDR3 contains 15 residues. Written as DNA, the CDR3 is TGTGCCAGCAGCAACCGACAGGGCTCTGGAAACACCATATATTTT. This translates into CASSNRQGSGNTIYF.

V is TRBV6-1 and J is TRBJ1-2; D remains unclear. This CDR3 is 13 amino acids long. CDR1 is MNHNS and CDR2 is SASEGT in the germline V gene. V was pared by 6 bases and J by 0 bases, with 8 bases between. DNA for the CDR3: TGTGCCAGCAGGCCGGGGTCTAACTATGGCTACACCTTC. Its translation: CASRPGSNYGYTF.

The chain recombines TRBV5-6 with TRBJ2-7; TRBD1 is a possible D gene (7 bases). Germline V gene lookup returns CDR1 SGHDT and CDR2 YYEEEE. This CDR3 contains 16 residues. V was shortened by 5 bases and J by 4 bases, with 22 bases between the two germline ends. The CDR3 reads CASRIFAGQLNYEQYF. CDR3 in DNA: TGTGCCAGCAGGATATTCGCGGGACAGCTTAATTACGAGCAGTACTTC. Variable domain in full (rest from reference TRBV5-6 and TRBJ2-7): DAGVTQSPTHLIKTRGQQVTLRCSPKSGHDTVSWYQQALGQGPQFIFQYYEEEERQRGNFPDRFSGHQFPNYSSELNVNALLLGDSALYLCASRIFAGQLNYEQYFGPGTRLTVT.

The chain recombines TRBV19 with TRBJ1-5, with TRBD1 matching over 9 bases. Unmatched junction bases numbered 4, after V lost 6 bases and J lost 7 bases. CDR1 and CDR2 from the germline V gene are LNHDA and SQIVND (reference sequence). CDR3 length: 13 amino acids. The CDR3, as DNA: TGTGCCAGTAGGGGACAGGGAGAACAGCCCCAGCATTTT. This gives the protein CASRGQGEQPQHF.

The chain recombines TRBV9 with TRBJ1-4, with 8 bases lining up with TRBD1. From germline, CDR1 is SGDLS and CDR2 YYNGEE. V shed 3 bases, J shed 3 bases, and the junction held 4 bases outside the gene matches. This CDR3 has 15 amino acids. CDR3 nucleotides: TGTGCCAGCAGCGCCAAGACAGGGGCTAATGAAAAACTGTTTTTT. Translating it yields CASSAKTGANEKLFF. Combining the CDR3 with reference TRBV9 and TRBJ1-4 gives the whole variable domain DSGVTQTPKHLITATGQRVTLRCSPRSGDLSVYWYQQSLDQGLQFLIQYYNGEERAKGNILERFSAQQFPDLHSELNLSSLELGDSALYFCASSAKTGANEKLFFGSGTQLSVL.

J is TRBJ2-5 and V is TRBV2, with 9 bases identical to TRBD2. The CDR3 is made up of 17 amino acids. CDR1 SNHLY and CDR2 FYNNEI come from the germline V gene. V lost 0 bases to trimming and J lost 6 bases; unmatched junction nucleotides: 11. The CDR3 is CASSEALSPSGAKTQYF. In nucleotides, the CDR3 is TGTGCCAGCAGTGAAGCGCTTAGCCCTAGCGGGGCAAAGACCCAGTACTTC. Drawing the rest from reference TRBV2 and TRBJ2-5, the complete variable domain is EPEVTQTPSHQVTQMGQEVILRCVPISNHLYFYWYRQILGQKVEFLVSFYNNEISEKSEIFDDQFSVERPDGSNFTLKIRSTKLEDSAMYFCASSEALSPSGAKTQYFGPGTRLLVL.

This clone was seen more than once but under ten times. The chain couples TRBV15 to TRBJ1-4; 10 bases match TRBD1. J gave up 6 bases and V 0 bases, and 4 bases lay outside the gene matches. The germline gives CDR1 LNHNV, CDR2 YYDKDF (reference sequence). The CDR3 is made up of 16 amino acids. The CDR3 sequence is CATSRETGGGYEKLFF. For the CDR3, the DNA is TGTGCCACCAGCAGAGAGACAGGGGGCGGTTATGAAAAACTGTTTTTT.

CDR3 sequence: CASSLFGGVITGELFF. The CDR3 nucleotides read TGTGCCAGCAGCTTATTCGGGGGGGTAATCACCGGGGAGCTGTTTTTT. V usage is TRBV7-2 and J usage is TRBJ2-2; 8 nucleotides align to TRBD2. J gave up 4 bases and V 2 bases, and 6 bases lay outside the gene matches. In germline, CDR1 is SGHTA, CDR2 FQGNSA. The CDR3 totals 16 residues.

The rearrangement joins TRBV14 to TRBJ1-2; no firm D call. The CDR3 has 14 residues. Trimming removed 4 bases at V and 8 bases at J, with 17 bases between. The germline CDR1 and CDR2 sequences are SGHDN and FVKESK. CDR3 protein: CASSPSWAGIGYTF. The CDR3 nucleotides read TGTGCCAGCAGCCCCTCCTGGGCAGGAATCGGCTACACCTTC.

The V call is TRBV13, the J call TRBJ1-1; the match to TRBD1 covers 7 bases. V lost 1 base to trimming and J lost 8 bases; unmatched junction nucleotides: 7. There are 14 residues in the CDR3. The germline V gene has CDR1 PRHDT and CDR2 FYEKMQ (reference sequence). The CDR3, as DNA: TGTGCCAGCAGCTTAGACGGCAGGGGGAAAGAAGCTTTCTTT. Protein sequence: CASSLDGRGKEAFF. Drawing the rest from reference TRBV13 and TRBJ1-1, the complete variable domain is AAGVIQSPRHLIKEKRETATLKCYPIPRHDTVYWYQQGPGQDPQFLISFYEKMQSDKGSIPDRFSAQQFSDYHSELNMSSLELGDSALYFCASSLDGRGKEAFFGQGTRLTVV.

The rearrangement uses TRBV6-5 and TRBJ1-1, with 7 bases identical to TRBD1. The CDR3 has 14 residues. Per the germline V gene, CDR1 is MNHEY and CDR2 is SVGAGI. Trimming at V came to 2 bases and at J to 7 bases, leaving 7 bases not matched to a gene. In DNA form, the CDR3 reads TGTGCCAGCAGTTACCTACAGGGGAGAATTGAAGCTTTCTTT. Its protein product is CASSYLQGRIEAFF.

The chain couples TRBV4-1 to TRBJ2-3; TRBD2 aligns across 7 bases. Per the germline V gene, CDR1 is MGHRA and CDR2 is YSYEKL. Germline trimming cut 3 bases from V and 1 base from J; bases unmatched to any gene: 10. CDR3 size: 17 residues. The CDR3 is CASSHGELARGTDTQYF. The CDR3, as DNA: TGCGCCAGCAGCCATGGAGAACTAGCGCGTGGCACAGATACGCAGTATTTT.

This chain links TRBV10-3 with TRBJ1-1, with 7 bases matching TRBD1. The V gene end was trimmed by 9 bases and the J gene end by 1 base; junction bases not matched to a gene: 8. Germline V gene data show CDR1 as ENHRY and CDR2 as SYGVKD. This CDR3 has 14 residues. The CDR3 loop is CAIKGQQPNTEAFF. The CDR3 DNA reads as TGTGCCATAAAGGGACAGCAGCCGAACACTGAAGCTTTCTTT.

This rearrangement joins TRBV7-8 to TRBJ1-1; D is possibly TRBD1 (6 bases). Germline CDR1 SGHVS, CDR2 FQNEAQ. CDR3 length equals 15 residues. Trimming pared 5 bases from V and 0 bases from J, leaving 13 bases between. The CDR3 DNA reads as TGTGCCAGCAGCCTACAGGGACCTATGAACACTGAAGCTTTCTTT. This encodes CASSLQGPMNTEAFF.

V usage is TRBV7-9 and J usage is TRBJ2-7, with 8 bases lining up with TRBD1. The CDR3 runs 14 residues. V was clipped by 1 base and J by 3 bases; unmatched bases: 2. In germline, CDR1 is SEHNR, CDR2 FQNEAQ (reference sequence). The DNA for the CDR3 is TGTGCCAGCAGCTTAGTGGGACAGGACTACGAGCAGTACTTC. Its translation is CASSLVGQDYEQYF.